A single sample is the source of the 17 T cell receptor beta chains below, sequenced in a study of human T cells and chemical hapten exposure. The time point: healthy volunteer bleed at 2 weeks. Unfractionated whole blood yielded total RNA. One entry per CDR3 protein, called by TCRdb with MiXCR from the RACE reads. Among approximately 90,000 distinct CDR3 sequences, approximately 10% were seen once, and the ten largest hold about 3.1%. Specimen: whole blood. The receptors here all came from a female donor in good health. Some clones in this sample may be carry-over from other donors' samples.

At least ten counts were recorded for this clonotype. The chain carries TRBV20-1 and TRBJ2-5; possible D gene TRBD2, 5 bases. The CDR3 contains 14 residues. Germline CDR1 DFQATT, CDR2 SNEGSKA (reference sequence). V lost 1 base, J lost 4 bases, and 13 bases lay in between. CDR3 residues: CSARGGRGAETQYF. CDR3 nucleotide sequence: TGCAGTGCTAGAGGCGGACGGGGTGCAGAGACCCAGTACTTC.

This clonotype has more than one count but fewer than ten. The chain uses TRBV4-3 and TRBJ2-7, with D unresolved. V lost 0 bases, J lost 3 bases, and 15 bases lay in between. The CDR3 runs to 16 residues. The germline CDR1 and CDR2 sequences are LGHNA and YSLEER. The CDR3 spells CASSQDMGFRIYEQYF. The CDR3 region has the DNA TGCGCCAGCAGCCAAGATATGGGGTTCCGTATCTACGAGCAGTACTTC.

This clonotype has at least ten counts. The rearrangement uses TRBV19 and TRBJ1-5; 8 bases line up with TRBD1. This CDR3 has 15 residues. V was pared by 5 bases and J by 6 bases, with 9 bases of the junction left unmatched. CDR1 LNHDA and CDR2 SQIVND come from the germline V gene (reference sequence). The DNA for the CDR3 is TGTGCCAGTAGTCCGTGGACAGGGTCCACTCAGCCCCAGCATTTT. Residues: CASSPWTGSTQPQHF.

At least ten counts were recorded for this clonotype. This chain uses TRBV7-9 with TRBJ2-7; D remains unclear. V gave up 1 base and J gave up 6 bases, with 7 bases separating them. Germline V CDR1 and CDR2: SEHNR, FQNEAQ (reference sequence). The CDR3 runs to 12 residues. CDR3 sequence: CASSLEGPEQYF. CDR3 sequence (DNA): TGTGCCAGCAGCTTAGAAGGCCCCGAGCAGTACTTC.

This clonotype occurred many times. This sequence joins TRBV30 and TRBJ2-7, with D perhaps matching TRBD1 (6 bases). The V end was cut by 2 bases, the J end by 6 bases, with 11 bases between. The germline V gene encodes CDR1 GTSNPN and CDR2 SVGIG (reference sequence). The CDR3 length is 12 residues. CDR3 in amino acids: CAWSTGQSEQYF. Here the CDR3 DNA reads TGTGCCTGGAGTACCGGACAGTCCGAGCAGTACTTC.

This rearrangement joins TRBV7-2 to TRBJ1-1; TRBD1 might be the D (5 bases). The length of the CDR3 is 14 residues. The ends were cut back, 1 base at V and 5 bases at J, with 11 bases in the middle. Germline CDR1 SGHTA, CDR2 FQGNSA. This chain's CDR3 is CASSLVSGLTEAFF. In DNA, the CDR3 is TGTGCCAGCAGCTTAGTCTCAGGGTTGACTGAAGCTTTCTTT. The full variable domain, its missing parts supplied by reference TRBV7-2 and TRBJ1-1, is GAGVSQSPSNKVTEKGKDVELRCDPISGHTALYWYRQSLGQGLEFLIYFQGNSAPDKSGLPSDRFSAERTGGSVSTLTIQRTQQEDSAVYLCASSLVSGLTEAFFGQGTRLTVV.

V and J are TRBV5-6 and TRBJ2-7, with TRBD1 as a possible D gene (6 bases). The CDR3 is 13 amino acids. Germline CDR1 SGHDT, CDR2 YYEEEE. V lost 4 bases, J lost 6 bases, and 14 bases lay in between. CDR3 sequence: CASSQGFPREQYF. DNA for the CDR3: TGTGCCAGCAGCCAGGGGTTTCCTCGCGAGCAGTACTTC.

The CDR3 spells CASSPSLTGYNQPQHF. In DNA, the CDR3 is TGTGCCAGCAGCCCCTCTTTGACAGGGTATAATCAGCCCCAGCATTTT. V usage is TRBV3-2 and J usage is TRBJ1-5; no DNA check was done on the table's D call, TRBD1. TRBV3-2 is designated a pseudogene. This CDR3 region has 16 residues.

This clonotype was found a few times. The V gene is TRBV4-2, the J gene TRBJ2-7; tentatively, D is TRBD2 (5 bases). V lost 1 base, J lost 6 bases, and 10 bases lay in between. The CDR3 is 13 residues long. Germline V gives CDR1 LGHNA, CDR2 YNFKEQ. The CDR3 DNA reads TGTGCCAGCAGCCAAGGGTCTGGAGGCGAGCAGTACTTC. Protein product: CASSQGSGGEQYF.

The chain carries TRBV6-2 or TRBV6-3 and TRBJ2-2, with 7 bases matching TRBD1. Germline values: CDR1 MNHEY, CDR2 SVGEGT. The CDR3 spans 16 residues. The junction had 8 bases not matched to a gene; V was cut back by 2 bases and J by 5 bases. In DNA form, the CDR3 reads TGTGCCAGCAGTTACCAATCGACAGGGTCGACCGGGGAGCTGTTTTTT. Translated, it gives CASSYQSTGSTGELFF.

This chain connects TRBV5-1 to TRBJ2-1; 7 positions agree with TRBD2. V was pared by 0 bases and J by 2 bases, with 8 bases of the junction left unmatched. The CDR3 sequence is 17 residues long. The V gene's germline CDR1 is SGHRS and CDR2 YFSETQ. CDR3 nucleotides: TGCGCCAGCAGCTTGGCCTCGGCTAGCGGTCCCTACAATGAGCAGTTCTTC. Amino acids: CASSLASASGPYNEQFF.

There are many counts of this clonotype. The chain joins TRBV7-9 to TRBJ1-2, with a possible D match to TRBD1 (5 bases). The CDR3 runs to 16 residues. The germline V gene encodes CDR1 SEHNR and CDR2 FQNEAQ (reference sequence). V was trimmed by 2 bases and J by 2 bases, leaving 15 bases between them. This chain's CDR3 is CASSLSPPRGNYGYTF. The CDR3 bases are TGTGCCAGCAGCTTATCCCCCCCACGGGGGAACTATGGCTACACCTTC.

This clonotype appeared a few times. The chain couples TRBV27 to TRBJ2-2; D is perhaps TRBD1 or TRBD2 (5 bases each). This CDR3 is 11 amino acids long. CDR1 is MNHEY and CDR2 is SMNVEV in the germline V gene (reference sequence). V gave up 9 bases and J gave up 7 bases, with 9 bases separating them. The CDR3 loop reads CASLGGGELFF. CDR3 DNA sequence: TGTGCCAGTCTTGGGGGCGGGGAGCTGTTTTTT.

Of note for this clonotype: Possible read error: a much larger clone is one base away. The chain links TRBV7-9 to TRBJ2-5; 14 bases map to TRBD2. V trimming: 3 bases; J trimming: 5 bases; junction bases outside the gene matches: 5. CDR1 is SEHNR, CDR2 FQNEAQ, per germline (reference sequence). This CDR3 is 16 amino acids long. The CDR3 is CASSFGLAGGRETQYF. CDR3 bases: TGTGCCAGCAGCTTCGGACTAGCGGGAGGCCGCGAGACCCAGTACTTC.

This clonotype was counted many times. The CDR3 coding sequence is TGTGCTAGTGTTTCCTCGATGAACACTGAAGCTTTCTTT. Translation: CASVSSMNTEAFF. V is TRBV12-5 and J is TRBJ1-1, with D unclear. Germline CDR1 reads LGHNT; CDR2 reads FRNRAP. This CDR3 is 13 amino acids long. V was trimmed by 7 bases and J by 0 bases, leaving 9 bases between them.

The genes are TRBV5-1 and TRBJ2-3, with 12 bases aligning to TRBD2. Germline V lookup: CDR1 SGHRS, CDR2 YFSETQ. The J segment lost 10 bases and the V segment lost 4 bases, leaving 7 bases of the junction unmatched. There are 14 residues in the CDR3. The CDR3 region is CASSMTSGSISQYF. The CDR3 DNA follows: TGCGCCAGCAGCATGACTAGCGGGAGTATCTCGCAGTATTTT.

This rearrangement joins TRBV25-1 to TRBJ1-3; D remains ambiguous. The CDR3 is 10 residues long. Looked up from germline, CDR1 is MGHDK and CDR2 is SYGVNS. Trimming left V 6 bases short and J 4 bases short, with 1 base between. The CDR3 here is CASRGNTIYF. DNA of the CDR3: TGTGCCAGCAGGGGAAACACCATATATTTT.